These 30 T cell receptor beta chains came from one sample sequenced in a study of T cell clones after liver transplantation (dated by TCRdb to 2018 to 2020). The library was made by the immunoSEQ multiplex PCR assay. The clones in this table, taken by TCRdb from immuneACCESS, are in-frame only. Not every clone is retained; where verified, under half of the shortfall comes from an unresolved V gene, and the cause of the rest is unknown. This sample comprises some 80,000 clones, 80% to 90% of them detected only once. The ten largest make up over 2% of the sample. The input for sequencing was CD4+ T cells from blood, taken 48 months after liver transplant. These TCRs come from a human patient who received a liver transplant. Some T cells may have been brought in with the graft after a transplant.

The chain uses TRBV29-1 and TRBJ2-3; tentative D call: TRBD2 (7 bases). The CDR3 totals 13 residues. Germline values: CDR1 SQVTM, CDR2 ANQGSEA. V lost 2 bases and J lost 6, with 12 bases in between. CDR3 in DNA: TGCAGCGTTGAACGGGGGGCGCGGGATACGCAGTATTTT. Translating it yields CSVERGARDTQYF.

The CDR3 is CSVVRADEQYF. For the CDR3, the DNA is TGCAGCGTTGTTCGGGCCGACGAGCAGTACTTC. The chain recombines TRBV29-1 with TRBJ2-7; D is uncertain. The length of the CDR3 is 11 residues. CDR1 and CDR2 from the germline V gene are SQVTM and ANQGSEA. Trimming removed 4 bases from V and 5 bases from J, with 9 bases in between.

Only one count was recorded for this clone. The chain is built from TRBV4-3 and TRBJ1-4, with D possibly being TRBD1 (5 bases). The CDR3 sequence is 18 residues long. Trimming took off 0 bases at V and 5 bases at J, with 19 bases between the two ends. Germline CDR1 reads LGHNA; CDR2 reads YSLEER. The CDR3 protein is CASSQDRGMGGLNEKLFF. CDR3 sequence (DNA): TGCGCCAGCAGCCAAGATAGGGGAATGGGGGGACTAAATGAAAAACTGTTTTTT.

This clone was counted once. The chain links TRBV14 to TRBJ2-3; D remains ambiguous. The V end lost 4 bases, the J end lost 2 bases, and 7 bases lay between the germline ends. This CDR3 is built from 13 residues. Germline V gene data show CDR1 as SGHDN and CDR2 as FVKESK. CDR3 amino acids: CASSLPPTDTQYF. CDR3 nucleotides: TGTGCCAGCAGCCTCCCCCCCACAGATACGCAGTATTTT.

The chain has TRBV7-9 and TRBJ2-7, with 8 bases that match TRBD2. The CDR3 has 14 amino acids. V lost 5 bases and J lost 6; bases outside the gene matches: 9. The V gene's germline CDR1 is SEHNR and CDR2 FQNEAQ (reference sequence). The CDR3 loop is CASSPSGGAGEQYF. CDR3 in DNA: TGTGCCAGCAGCCCTTCCGGGGGGGCAGGCGAGCAGTACTTC.

V is TRBV10-3 and J is TRBJ2-3, with D possibly matching TRBD2 (7 bases). CDR3 length equals 13 residues. V was trimmed by 6 bases and J by 8 bases, leaving 15 bases between them. Germline V gene data show CDR1 as ENHRY and CDR2 as SYGVKD. In nucleotides, the CDR3 is TGTGCCATCAGAGGGGGGGCGGGTCCTACGCAGTATTTT. This sequence encodes CAIRGGAGPTQYF.

This sequence joins TRBV29-1 and TRBJ2-7, with D maybe TRBD2 (6 bases). CDR1 and CDR2 from the germline V gene are SQVTM and ANQGSEA. The CDR3 spans 13 residues. Trimming took off 6 bases at V and 1 base at J, with 13 bases between the two ends. The CDR3 sequence is CSVGMGGSYEQYF. Here the CDR3 DNA reads TGCAGCGTCGGAATGGGGGGATCCTACGAGCAGTACTTC.

CDR3 in DNA: TGTGCCAGCATCGGGACAGGGGGATATAATGAGCAGTTCTTC. It translates to CASIGTGGYNEQFF. The chain couples TRBV28 to TRBJ2-1; TRBD1 aligns across 11 bases. CDR1 MDHEN and CDR2 SYDVKM come from the germline V gene. The CDR3 has 14 amino acids. Trimming removed 7 bases from V and 7 bases from J; junction bases left unmatched: 6.

The rearrangement links TRBV4-2 to TRBJ2-3; possibly TRBD1 or TRBD2 for D (5 bases each). Looked up from germline, CDR1 is LGHNA and CDR2 is YNFKEQ. The ends were cut back, 1 base at V and 2 bases at J, with 16 bases in the middle. CDR3 size: 17 residues. The DNA for the CDR3 is TGTGCCAGCAGCCAAGGTGGGGCCTCGGACTTCACAGATACGCAGTATTTT. Its protein product is CASSQGGASDFTDTQYF.

This clone has only a few counts. This chain joins TRBV6-1 and TRBJ1-5; no clear D gene. Trimming removed 0 bases at V and 5 bases at J, with 11 bases between. In germline, CDR1 is MNHNS, CDR2 SASEGT. The CDR3 is 15 residues long. CDR3 loop: CASSEAKQVYQPQHF. In nucleotides, the CDR3 is TGTGCCAGCAGTGAAGCTAAGCAGGTTTATCAGCCCCAGCATTTT.

The gene calls are TRBV10-1 and TRBJ2-1; 11 bases align to TRBD2. Trimming at V came to 5 bases and at J to 8 bases, leaving 8 bases not matched to a gene. Germline V gene lookup returns CDR1 WNHNN and CDR2 SYGVQD (reference sequence). This CDR3 spans 15 amino acids. The CDR3 loop reads CASSKGSGGAYEQFF. CDR3 sequence (DNA): TGCGCCAGCAGTAAAGGTAGCGGGGGGGCCTATGAGCAGTTCTTC.

This chain joins TRBV7-2 and TRBJ2-1; 7 bases fit TRBD2. The CDR3 totals 16 residues. Germline V gene data show CDR1 as SGHTA and CDR2 as FQGNSA. After removal of 2 bases from V and 4 bases from J, the junction contained 8 bases not matched to a gene. This CDR3 reads CASSLRSLAEYNEQFF. The CDR3 nucleotides read TGTGCCAGCAGCTTAAGGAGTCTAGCGGAATACAATGAGCAGTTCTTC.

This rearrangement joins TRBV7-6 to TRBJ2-7; 7 nucleotides align to TRBD2. Per the germline V gene, CDR1 is SGHVS and CDR2 is FNYEAQ. The V segment lost 5 bases and the J segment 3 bases; nucleotides outside the gene matches: 10. This CDR3 contains 15 residues. Written as DNA, the CDR3 is TGTGCCAGCAGCCTAGAGGGGAGGGGCATCTACGAGCAGTACTTC. Amino acid sequence: CASSLEGRGIYEQYF.

The gene calls are TRBV5-1 and TRBJ1-5; D unclear. From germline, CDR1 is SGHRS and CDR2 YFSETQ. Trimming pared 4 bases from V and 1 base from J, leaving 6 bases between. The CDR3 contains 13 residues. This CDR3 is CASSVGSNQPQHF. Here the CDR3 DNA reads TGCGCCAGCAGCGTCGGGAGCAATCAGCCCCAGCATTTT. The variable domain in full, completed from reference TRBV5-1 and TRBJ1-5, reads KAGVTQTPRYLIKTRGQQVTLSCSPISGHRSVSWYQQTPGQGLQFLFEYFSETQRNKGNFPGRFSGRQFSNSRSEMNVSTLELGDSALYLCASSVGSNQPQHFGDGTRLSIL.

This clone was picked up a small number of times. The rearrangement links TRBV7-6 to TRBJ2-3; TRBD2 aligns across 11 bases. Trimming removed 0 bases from V and 7 bases from J; junction bases left unmatched: 6. The germline V gene encodes CDR1 SGHVS and CDR2 FNYEAQ. The CDR3 sequence is 16 residues long. CDR3 in DNA: TGTGCCAGCAGCTTAGCGCAGTCTAGCGGGGGGCATACGCAGTATTTT. Protein sequence: CASSLAQSSGGHTQYF.

V is TRBV7-2 and J is TRBJ2-5, with D tentatively TRBD1 (7 bases). The CDR3 runs to 14 residues. Germline V gene data show CDR1 as SGHTA and CDR2 as FQGNSA. Trimming took 2 bases from V and 5 from J, leaving 12 bases between them. The CDR3 DNA sequence: TGTGCCAGCAGCTTACAGGGGGGACGGGAGACCCAGTACTTC. It is translated as CASSLQGGRETQYF.

This clone was recorded once. The CDR3 here is CASSSMRGAREKLFF. The CDR3 nucleotides are TGTGCCAGCAGCAGCATGAGGGGGGCCCGAGAAAAACTGTTTTTT. V and J are TRBV7-2 and TRBJ1-4, with D possibly matching TRBD1 (6 bases). Trimming pared 5 bases from V and 8 bases from J, leaving 18 bases between. The CDR3 runs to 15 residues. CDR1 and CDR2 (germline): SGHTA, FQGNSA.

This clone was detected ten times or more. V and J are TRBV2 and TRBJ1-6; 8 bases are a match to TRBD1. Germline CDR1 SNHLY, CDR2 FYNNEI. This CDR3 comprises 16 residues. Losses at the gene ends were 6 bases for V and 7 bases for J; bases not matched to a gene: 11. CDR3 coding DNA: TGTGCCAGCAGCGGAGGTGGACAGGGTAGGAATTCACCCCTCCACTTT. Encoded protein: CASSGGGQGRNSPLHF. The full variable domain, rest sourced from reference TRBV2 and TRBJ1-6, is EPEVTQTPSHQVTQMGQEVILRCVPISNHLYFYWYRQILGQKVEFLVSFYNNEISEKSEIFDDQFSVERPDGSNFTLKIRSTKLEDSAMYFCASSGGGQGRNSPLHFGNGTRLTVT.

The CDR3 bases are TGTGCCAGCAGCTTCCGACAGGGCCACAATGAGCAGTTCTTC. It translates to CASSFRQGHNEQFF. The chain employs TRBV7-6 and TRBJ2-1, with 7 nucleotides matching TRBD1. The germline V gene encodes CDR1 SGHVS and CDR2 FNYEAQ. The CDR3 totals 14 residues. V was clipped by 3 bases and J by 5 bases; unmatched bases: 4.

This clone has a handful of counts. This chain joins TRBV25-1 and TRBJ2-5; D perhaps matches TRBD1 (6 bases). Trimming took off 6 bases at V and 7 bases at J, with 18 bases between the two ends. Germline V CDR1 and CDR2: MGHDK, SYGVNS. This CDR3 region has 14 residues. The CDR3 nucleotides read TGTGCCAGCAGACTTAAGAGGGACACTGGGACCCAGTACTTC. Its translation is CASRLKRDTGTQYF.

This rearrangement joins TRBV5-1 to TRBJ1-3; D gene uncertain. Looked up from germline, CDR1 is SGHRS and CDR2 is YFSETQ. V gave up 2 bases and J gave up 6 bases, with 21 bases separating them. There are 17 residues in the CDR3. The CDR3 loop reads CASSFAPRGFNPNTIYF. In DNA, the CDR3 is TGCGCCAGCAGCTTTGCCCCTCGAGGGTTTAACCCAAACACCATATATTTT.

In this sample, this clone turned up a few times. The V gene is TRBV6-1, the J gene TRBJ2-5; D is unresolved. CDR3 size: 12 residues. The ends were cut back, 7 bases at V and 1 base at J, with 7 bases in the middle. Germline V gene data show CDR1 as MNHNS and CDR2 as SASEGT. CDR3 residues: CASMKLQETQYF. CDR3 coding DNA: TGTGCCAGCATGAAGCTCCAAGAGACCCAGTACTTC.

CDR3 region: CASSFEPETQYF. The CDR3 DNA reads as TGTGCCAGCAGTTTTGAGCCAGAGACCCAGTACTTC. The gene calls are TRBV28 and TRBJ2-5; D unclear. This CDR3 region has 12 residues. Trimming removed 3 bases at V and 4 bases at J, with 6 bases between. Germline V gene sequence: CDR1 MDHEN, CDR2 SYDVKM.

The rearrangement links TRBV7-2 to TRBJ2-7, with D perhaps matching TRBD1 (6 bases). The V and J ends lost 1 base and 2 bases respectively, with 9 bases between them. Germline lookup yields CDR1 SGHTA and CDR2 FQGNSA. This CDR3 contains 14 residues. As DNA, the CDR3 is TGTGCCAGCAGCTTAGACAGGGTGGCCTACGAGCAGTACTTC. This translates into CASSLDRVAYEQYF.

The DNA of the CDR3 is TGTGCCAGTAGTATCGACAGGGGGTCGTGGCAGCCCCAGCATTTT. Residues: CASSIDRGSWQPQHF. The rearrangement uses TRBV19 and TRBJ1-5; 9 bases agree with TRBD1. This CDR3 region has 15 residues. Trimming cost V 3 bases and J 7 bases; bases outside gene matches: 7. Germline V gene data show CDR1 as LNHDA and CDR2 as SQIVND (reference sequence).

The rearrangement links TRBV29-1 to TRBJ2-4; D is undetermined. Germline V CDR1 and CDR2: SQVTM, ANQGSEA. Trimming removed 7 bases from V and 8 bases from J, with 9 bases in between. The length of the CDR3 is 10 residues. CDR3 in DNA: TGCAGCGGTGGTAGTCACATTCAGTACTTC. Translation: CSGGSHIQYF.

CDR3 protein: CASRAGLYEQYF. In nucleotides, the CDR3 is TGTGCCAGCCGGGCGGGATTATACGAGCAGTACTTC. The chain recombines TRBV7-2 with TRBJ2-7, with D maybe TRBD2 (6 bases). Germline V gene lookup returns CDR1 SGHTA and CDR2 FQGNSA. Trimming removed 8 bases from V and 4 bases from J, with 12 bases in between. The CDR3 spans 12 residues.

This chain connects TRBV10-3 to TRBJ2-7; 8 bases are a match to TRBD2. V shed 4 bases, J shed 3 bases, and the junction held 5 bases outside the gene matches. Germline V gives CDR1 ENHRY, CDR2 SYGVKD. CDR3 length: 14 residues. CDR3 DNA: TGTGCCATCAGTGCGGGGAGCGGGGGCTACGAGCAGTACTTC. Its protein is CAISAGSGGYEQYF.

In nucleotides, the CDR3 is TGCGCCAGCAGTGAGTCGAGGGTGTCGAATCAGCCCCAGCATTTT. It encodes CASSESRVSNQPQHF. The rearrangement links TRBV10-1 to TRBJ1-5, with D uncertain. The V end lost 0 bases, the J end lost 4 bases, and 10 bases lay between the germline ends. The V gene's germline CDR1 is WNHNN and CDR2 SYGVQD (reference sequence). This CDR3 has 15 amino acids.

The rearrangement links TRBV10-3 to TRBJ1-6; tentative D call: TRBD1 (6 bases). This CDR3 has 16 amino acids. Looked up from germline, CDR1 is ENHRY and CDR2 is SYGVKD. The V and J ends lost 3 bases and 8 bases respectively, with 17 bases between them. CDR3 bases: TGTGCCATCAGTGACCGTGGAACAGGGAGGGATTCACCCCTCCACTTT. Translating gives CAISDRGTGRDSPLHF.